This TCR beta chain was observed in a study of T cell responses to AZD1222 COVID-19 vaccine. Study-wide points: Clonal diversity may have been underestimated, and the donors were mostly white British, with more females than males.

As concerns this clone: Its target is unknown.

Using immunoSEQ multiplex PCR, the repertoire was profiled, and TCRdb retains in-frame clones only, with some absent. The sample contains about 120,000 clones, 90% of which appear only once. V lost 3 bases and J 2 bases, leaving 15 bases between the germline ends. Germline V gives CDR1 SGDLS, CDR2 YYNGEE. The CDR3 totals 15 residues. The input for sequencing was peripheral blood, taken on day 0 of AZD1222 vaccination. The clonotype originates from an adult in good health. The gene calls are TRBV9 and TRBJ2-7; D tentatively reads TRBD1 or TRBD2 (6 bases each). CDR3 DNA sequence: TGTGCCAGCAGCGAGGGGGGCCAGGCACCCTACGAGCAGTACTTC. Amino acids: CASSEGGQAPYEQYF. Looking up the rest from reference TRBV9 and TRBJ2-7 gives the full variable domain: DSGVTQTPKHLITATGQRVTLRCSPRSGDLSVYWYQQSLDQGLQFLIQYYNGEERAKGNILERFSAQQFPDLHSELNLSSLELGDSALYFCASSEGGQAPYEQYFGPGTRLTVT.